This record covers a single T cell receptor (beta chain). Clones were sequenced by immunoSEQ multiplex PCR, and TCRdb holds only the in-frame ones, with some missing. Here the sample spans around 100,000 clones, 90% being singletons. The data were obtained in a study of T cell responses to AZD1222 COVID-19 vaccine. Trimming removed 1 base from V and 1 base from J, with 13 bases in between. The CDR3 has 16 amino acids. Per germline, CDR1 LGHDT and CDR2 YNNKEL (reference sequence). The receptor was derived from an adult in good health. The chain uses TRBV3-1 (or the pseudogene TRBV3-2) and TRBJ2-5; no firm D call. The sequencing here drew on peripheral blood, taken on day 0 of AZD1222 vaccination. The CDR3 protein is CASSQAFTEIQETQYF. The CDR3 DNA sequence: TGTGCCAGCAGCCAAGCGTTTACAGAAATCCAAGAGACCCAGTACTTC.